This T cell receptor (beta chain) came from a study of shared clonotypes between healthy human individuals. Study overall: CD4 naive and memory got three plates each, CD8 naive two, CD8 memory one.

This CDR3 spans 15 amino acids. Germline V gives CDR1 SGHDN, CDR2 FVKESK. The V gene end was trimmed by 4 bases and the J gene end by 1 base; junction bases not matched to a gene: 5. Study conclusions and caveats: Researchers sampled only blood; tissue repertoires likely differ.

Replicate sorted-subset PCRs were loaded with about 0.2 ug DNA, roughly 33,000 T cell genomes. Original handling: Junction-only immunoSEQ sequences carried no quality scores, so filtering differed. Only in-frame clones appear in the TCRdb table, and some are missing; sequencing was by immunoSEQ multiplex PCR. D and trimming come from the DNA, and the V and J calls and clone size come from that table. Found here are some 2,000,000 clones, approximately 94% of them singletons; the top ten hold roughly 1.1%. Selected positively for CCR7 and CD45RO-negative, naive CD8 cells excluded terminally differentiated effector memory CD45RA+ cells. As concerns this clone: What it recognizes is unknown.

The rearrangement links TRBV14 to TRBJ2-3, with 7 bases matching TRBD1. The receptor's source is a man in his late teens or twenties in good health. Sequencing was performed on naive CD8+ T cells sorted from blood. CDR3 nucleotides: TGTGCCAGCAGCCCTGGGCAGGGGGGCACAGATACGCAGTATTTT. Translating gives CASSPGQGGTDTQYF.